One TCR beta chain is described in this entry. Per the original methods: Quantification of nucleated cells was approximated via reference gene primer amplification. Sequenced by immunoSEQ multiplex PCR; TCRdb stores in-frame clones only, minus some. The V and J calls and the clone size are those of that table, but D and trimming were determined from the DNA. The data hold about 410,000 clones, with roughly 88% observed a single time. Trimming removed 4 bases at V and 4 bases at J, with 19 bases between. The CDR3 is 16 amino acids. The V gene's germline CDR1 is LNHDA and CDR2 SQIVND (reference sequence). This entry is derived from a study of blood T cell repertoires in COVID-19. Whole-study context: Samples representing acute and convalescent COVID-19 were sourced from the United States, Italy and Spain. Nucleic acid was either cDNA or gDNA, and it came from T cells, B-cell-depleted T cells, or PBMCs.

This TCR came from a woman in her 30s with active or convalescent COVID-19. Specimen: peripheral blood. V usage is TRBV19 and J usage is TRBJ1-2; tentatively, D is TRBD1 (5 bases). The CDR3 DNA follows: TGTGCCAGTAGTAATCAGGGTTCTCGGATAAGCTATGGCTACACCTTC. This codes for CASSNQGSRISYGYTF.